This T cell receptor beta chain was captured by sequencing in a study of cytomegalovirus exposure and HLA in healthy donors. Broader study findings: Reports described diagnosis of cytomegalovirus status by the classifier as highly specific and sensitive. The authors listed around 150 TCR beta chains as cytomegalovirus-associated. Subsequent analysis found a tendency for first-cohort TCR clusters to co-occur within the 100 to 150 validation repertoires.

Concerning this clone: Its antigen is undetermined.

The trim removed 5 bases at V and 9 bases at J, leaving 14 bases unmatched. Germline V gene lookup returns CDR1 SGHAT and CDR2 FQNNGV. The CDR3 consists of 17 residues. Profiled with immunoSEQ multiplex PCR; TCRdb holds only in-frame clones, not every one. Of 98,000 or so clones in the sample, approximately 96% were seen once. Material for sequencing was PBMCs. The origin of this receptor is a woman aged 18 to 35 in good health and CMV-seronegative. The rearrangement links TRBV11-2 to TRBJ1-6, with TRBD1 matching 9 bases. CDR3 sequence reads: CASSPRVQGASRSPLHF. For the CDR3, the DNA is TGTGCCAGCAGCCCCCGGGTACAGGGGGCTTCTCGTTCACCCCTCCACTTT.